Shown below are 30 T cell receptor beta chains from a single sample sequenced in a study of blood T cell repertoires in COVID-19. TCRdb's copy holds only in-frame clones and misses some; the assay was immunoSEQ multiplex PCR. Here the sample spans about 230,000 clones, about 80% being singletons. Sequenced: peripheral blood. These receptors all stem from a man aged 50 or older with active or convalescent COVID-19.

The chain couples TRBV7-3 to TRBJ1-5; no clear D. V was shortened by 5 bases and J by 9 bases, with 14 bases between the two germline ends. The CDR3 covers 13 residues. Looked up from germline, CDR1 is SGHTA and CDR2 is FQGTGA. The CDR3 loop is CASSLDGGRPQHF. The CDR3 bases are TGTGCCAGCAGCCTGGACGGAGGAAGGCCCCAGCATTTT.

The chain is built from TRBV3-1 (or the pseudogene TRBV3-2) and TRBJ2-3, with 11 bases identical to TRBD2. Losses at the gene ends were 10 bases for V and 4 bases for J; bases not matched to a gene: 7. Germline V gene data show CDR1 as LGHDT and CDR2 as YNNKEL (reference sequence). The CDR3 runs 14 residues. The CDR3 nucleotides read TGTGCCACGTTAGCGGGGGGGCCCGCAGATACGCAGTATTTT. It specifies CATLAGGPADTQYF.

The sample holds one count of this clone. The V and J genes are TRBV7-9 and TRBJ2-4, with 7 bases that match TRBD1. V gave up 1 base and J gave up 4 bases; unmatched junction bases: 10. The length of the CDR3 is 17 residues. From germline, CDR1 is SEHNR and CDR2 FQNEAQ (reference sequence). The CDR3 DNA is TGTGCCAGCAGCTTAGGTCGGACCGACAGGGTAAAAAACATTCAGTACTTC. It translates to CASSLGRTDRVKNIQYF.

The rearrangement joins TRBV4-2 to TRBJ1-4; D is unresolved. CDR1 is LGHNA, CDR2 YNFKEQ, per germline. This CDR3 is built from 12 residues. Between the trimmed V and J ends, which lost 4 bases and 5 bases, there was a span of 5 bases. The CDR3 spells CASSRANEKLFF. CDR3 sequence (DNA): TGTGCCAGCAGCCGGGCAAATGAAAAACTGTTTTTT.

V and J are TRBV9 and TRBJ1-1, with 8 positions matching TRBD1. V dropped 0 bases and J dropped 4; count of bases not matched to a gene: 11. The CDR3 is 17 amino acids. The germline CDR1 and CDR2 sequences are SGDLS and YYNGEE. The CDR3 loop reads CASSVGGTGLGGTEAFF. The CDR3 DNA follows: TGTGCCAGCAGCGTAGGAGGGACAGGTCTCGGAGGCACTGAAGCTTTCTTT.

The DNA for the CDR3 is TGCAGCGTTGAGGGGACAGGGGTGAGCACAGATACGCAGTATTTT. It translates to CSVEGTGVSTDTQYF. This chain joins TRBV29-1 and TRBJ2-3; 10 bases map to TRBD1. The V segment lost 3 bases and the J segment 0 bases; nucleotides outside the gene matches: 3. Germline assignment: CDR1 SQVTM and CDR2 ANQGSEA. The length of the CDR3 is 15 residues.

V gene TRBV4-3 combines with J gene TRBJ2-7; TRBD2 matches 9 bases. V gave up 5 bases and J gave up 3 bases; unmatched junction bases: 5. Germline CDR1 is LGHNA and CDR2 is YSLEER. The CDR3 length is 14 residues. The chain's CDR3 is CASSLRGGGYEQYF. In DNA form, the CDR3 reads TGCGCCAGCAGCTTGCGGGGGGGCGGCTACGAGCAGTACTTC.

V and J are TRBV18 and TRBJ1-1; D is uncertain. V was trimmed by 3 bases and J by 1 base, leaving 9 bases between them. This CDR3 has 14 residues. Germline V gene lookup returns CDR1 KGHSH and CDR2 LQKENI. CDR3 residues: CASSPLTANTEAFF. CDR3 in DNA: TGTGCCAGCTCACCCCTCACTGCGAACACTGAAGCTTTCTTT.

This sequence joins TRBV28 and TRBJ2-1, with 8 nucleotides matching TRBD1. Germline loops: CDR1 MDHEN, CDR2 SYDVKM. CDR3 length: 16 amino acids. The V gene end was trimmed by 6 bases and the J gene end by 7 bases; junction bases not matched to a gene: 14. The CDR3 region has the DNA TGTGCCAGCAGCCCCGTCGGGCAGGGGGCAAGTAATGAGCAGTTCTTC. Translation gives CASSPVGQGASNEQFF.

V usage is TRBV27 and J usage is TRBJ1-1; TRBD1 agrees at 8 bases. After removal of 6 bases from V and 1 base from J, the junction contained 1 base not matched to a gene. This CDR3 comprises 13 residues. Germline assignment: CDR1 MNHEY and CDR2 SMNVEV (reference sequence). CDR3 in amino acids: CASSDRGNTEAFF. CDR3 bases: TGTGCCAGCAGCGACAGGGGGAACACTGAAGCTTTCTTT.

The chain is built from TRBV28 and TRBJ2-5, with 9 nucleotides matching TRBD1. Trimming took 6 bases from V and 7 from J; bases not matched to a gene: 9. Germline V gene lookup returns CDR1 MDHEN and CDR2 SYDVKM. CDR3 size: 14 residues. CDR3 bases: TGTGCCAGCAGGACCGGGACAGGGTACGTGACCCAGTACTTC. It yields the protein CASRTGTGYVTQYF.

This clone turned up a few times. V usage is TRBV2 and J usage is TRBJ2-7; D may be TRBD1 (6 bases). The CDR3 loop spans 13 amino acids. V was clipped by 1 base and J by 5 bases, with 9 bases between them. CDR1 SNHLY and CDR2 FYNNEI come from the germline V gene. The CDR3: CASSEGEGDEQYF. CDR3 DNA sequence: TGTGCCAGCAGTGAAGGCGAGGGGGACGAGCAGTACTTC.

The chain couples TRBV7-2 to TRBJ1-1; D unclear. CDR1 and CDR2 from the germline V gene are SGHTA and FQGNSA. Trimming cost V 5 bases and J 0 bases, with 22 bases left between them. The CDR3 length is 18 residues. CDR3 nucleotides: TGTGCCAGCAGCCCACGGCCAGCCAGAAGACATTTGAACACTGAAGCTTTCTTT. This translates into CASSPRPARRHLNTEAFF.

The chain is built from TRBV27 and TRBJ1-1; D is unclear. Germline V CDR1 and CDR2: MNHEY, SMNVEV (reference sequence). Between the trimmed V and J ends, which lost 6 bases and 5 bases, there was a span of 19 bases. This CDR3 has 15 amino acids. The CDR3 reads CASSNLPYSGTEAFF. In DNA, the CDR3 is TGTGCCAGCAGCAACCTGCCTTACTCAGGAACTGAAGCTTTCTTT.

The V call is TRBV7-6, the J call TRBJ2-1; 11 bases match TRBD1. The CDR3 loop spans 15 amino acids. Germline V gene data show CDR1 as SGHVS and CDR2 as FNYEAQ. Unmatched junction bases numbered 3, after V lost 3 bases and J lost 5 bases. CDR3 nucleotides: TGTGCCAGCAGCTTGCGGACAGGGGGCCACAATGAGCAGTTCTTC. This gives the protein CASSLRTGGHNEQFF. Based on the CDR3 plus reference TRBV7-6 and TRBJ2-1, the full variable domain is GAGVSQSPRYKVTKRGQDVALRCDPISGHVSLYWYRQALGQGPEFLTYFNYEAQQDKSGLPNDRFSAERPEGSISTLTIQRTEQRDSAMYRCASSLRTGGHNEQFFGPGTRLTVL.

The V gene is TRBV18, the J gene TRBJ2-1, with a tentative D call TRBD2 (5 bases). CDR1 KGHSH and CDR2 LQKENI come from the germline V gene. This CDR3 has 15 residues. V shed 5 bases and J shed 9 bases, with 20 bases lying between them. In nucleotides, the CDR3 is TGTGCCAGCTCATCTCGACGGGATCTGCCGTTTGAGCAGTTCTTC. It translates to CASSSRRDLPFEQFF. The complete variable domain, with remaining parts taken from reference TRBV18 and TRBJ2-1, reads NAGVMQNPRHLVRRRGQEARLRCSPMKGHSHVYWYRQLPEEGLKFMVYLQKENIIDESGMPKERFSAEFPKEGPSILRIQQVVRGDSAAYFCASSSRRDLPFEQFFGPGTRLTVL.

The chain couples TRBV7-3 to TRBJ2-1, with 10 bases aligning to TRBD2. Germline V gives CDR1 SGHTA, CDR2 FQGTGA. The J segment lost 2 bases and the V segment lost 5 bases, leaving 12 bases of the junction unmatched. This CDR3 comprises 18 residues. CDR3 sequence: CASSPYPPGLAAYNEQFF. The CDR3, as DNA: TGTGCCAGCAGCCCGTATCCCCCCGGACTAGCGGCCTACAATGAGCAGTTCTTC.

V is TRBV10-3 and J is TRBJ2-5; TRBD1 matches 7 bases. With V trimmed by 0 bases and J by 5 bases, 3 bases remained unmatched. The CDR3 sequence is 14 residues long. Germline values: CDR1 ENHRY, CDR2 SYGVKD. The CDR3 is CAISESRQGETQYF. The CDR3 DNA reads as TGTGCCATCAGTGAGTCGAGACAGGGCGAGACCCAGTACTTC.

The chain carries TRBV7-6 and TRBJ2-5; 10 bases fit TRBD1. V trimming: 3 bases; J trimming: 2 bases; junction bases outside the gene matches: 6. CDR3 length: 16 residues. Germline CDR1 and CDR2: SGHVS and FNYEAQ. CDR3 sequence (DNA): TGTGCCAGCAGCTTTCTCCAGGGACAGGGGCAAGAGACCCAGTACTTC. It translates to CASSFLQGQGQETQYF. Drawing the rest from reference TRBV7-6 and TRBJ2-5, the complete variable domain is GAGVSQSPRYKVTKRGQDVALRCDPISGHVSLYWYRQALGQGPEFLTYFNYEAQQDKSGLPNDRFSAERPEGSISTLTIQRTEQRDSAMYRCASSFLQGQGQETQYFGPGTRLLVL.

This chain links TRBV5-1 with TRBJ1-1; possible D gene TRBD1, 6 bases. Germline assignment: CDR1 SGHRS and CDR2 YFSETQ. V was shortened by 5 bases and J by 1 base, with 15 bases between the two germline ends. The CDR3 extends over 15 amino acids. The CDR3 DNA sequence: TGCGCCAGCAGTTACAGCGGGACATGGAACACTGAAGCTTTCTTT. Translating it yields CASSYSGTWNTEAFF.

This rearrangement joins TRBV5-1 to TRBJ2-7, with 12 positions matching TRBD1. The CDR3 is 15 residues long. CDR1 and CDR2 from the germline V gene are SGHRS and YFSETQ. V lost 5 bases to trimming and J lost 5 bases; unmatched junction nucleotides: 8. CDR3 in amino acids: CASSTVGQGAHEQYF. CDR3 nucleotides: TGCGCCAGCAGTACCGTGGGACAGGGGGCCCACGAGCAGTACTTC.

The rearrangement uses TRBV12-3 or TRBV12-4 and TRBJ2-7, with D possibly being TRBD2 (6 bases). The CDR3 is 13 residues long. Trimming removed 6 bases at V and 9 bases at J, with 18 bases between. The CDR3 loop reads CASRTGVYVGQYF. The CDR3 DNA reads TGTGCCAGCAGAACGGGGGTTTACGTAGGGCAGTACTTC.

This clone came up a few times. The rearrangement uses TRBV19 and TRBJ2-3, with 9 nucleotides matching TRBD1. CDR3 length equals 15 residues. Germline trimming cut 1 base from V and 3 bases from J; bases unmatched to any gene: 2. Germline CDR1 LNHDA, CDR2 SQIVND (reference sequence). The CDR3 nucleotides read TGTGCCAGTAGTATAGGGGACAGGGTGACAGATACGCAGTATTTT. This gives the protein CASSIGDRVTDTQYF.

This clone has just one count. The chain carries TRBV14 and TRBJ2-1, with 9 positions matching TRBD2. Germline values: CDR1 SGHDN, CDR2 FVKESK. The length of the CDR3 is 16 residues. V lost 1 base and J lost 8; bases outside the gene matches: 9. The CDR3 loop reads CASSQALAGPGYEQFF. CDR3 sequence (DNA): TGTGCCAGCAGCCAAGCTCTAGCGGGGCCGGGGTATGAGCAGTTCTTC.

This clone came up once. The V and J genes are TRBV27 and TRBJ2-7; 10 bases map to TRBD1. Germline CDR1 is MNHEY and CDR2 is SMNVEV (reference sequence). The CDR3 length is 14 residues. The V and J ends lost 8 bases and 6 bases, in that order; junction bases with no gene match: 10. CDR3 sequence (DNA): TGTGCCAGCCGACGACAGGGGGCGAGGGGCGAGCAGTACTTC. This translates into CASRRQGARGEQYF.

This chain uses TRBV4-2 with TRBJ2-2; 14 nucleotides agree with TRBD2. This CDR3 spans 20 amino acids. V lost 0 bases and J lost 2; bases outside the gene matches: 8. CDR1 LGHNA and CDR2 YNFKEQ come from the germline V gene. The CDR3 nucleotides are TGTGCCAGCAGCCAAGATTGGGGAGGACTAGCGGGGGGCAACACCGGGGAGCTGTTTTTT. It encodes CASSQDWGGLAGGNTGELFF.

The gene calls are TRBV19 and TRBJ1-1; weak D call: TRBD1 (5 bases). The germline gives CDR1 LNHDA, CDR2 SQIVND (reference sequence). This CDR3 has 15 amino acids. The V and J ends lost 3 bases and 3 bases respectively, with 14 bases between them. The CDR3 here is CASSILGGSDTEAFF. Written as DNA, the CDR3 is TGTGCCAGTAGTATCCTCGGGGGATCGGACACTGAAGCTTTCTTT.

This clone was observed a single time. This chain connects TRBV11-1 to TRBJ1-6, with 9 nucleotides matching TRBD1. With V trimmed by 4 bases and J by 10 bases, 2 bases remained unmatched. The V gene's germline CDR1 is SGHAT and CDR2 FQDESV (reference sequence). The CDR3 is 13 residues long. This CDR3 reads CASSWDRDSPLHF. The CDR3, as DNA: TGTGCCAGCAGCTGGGACAGGGACTCACCCCTCCACTTT.

The chain uses TRBV2 and TRBJ2-7, with D tentatively TRBD1 (6 bases). This CDR3 spans 16 amino acids. V gave up 6 bases and J gave up 3 bases, with 21 bases separating them. Germline V gene sequence: CDR1 SNHLY, CDR2 FYNNEI. CDR3 nucleotides: TGTGCCAGCAGGGAAATTACAGGGCGCAGCTACTACGAGCAGTACTTC. Its translation is CASREITGRSYYEQYF.

The V and J genes are TRBV5-1 and TRBJ2-7; 8 bases match TRBD1. This CDR3 has 14 amino acids. Per germline, CDR1 SGHRS and CDR2 YFSETQ. Trimming at V came to 4 bases and at J to 5 bases, leaving 8 bases not matched to a gene. DNA for the CDR3: TGCGCCAGCAGCCCCGGGTCAGGGGGCGACGAGCAGTACTTC. It encodes CASSPGSGGDEQYF.